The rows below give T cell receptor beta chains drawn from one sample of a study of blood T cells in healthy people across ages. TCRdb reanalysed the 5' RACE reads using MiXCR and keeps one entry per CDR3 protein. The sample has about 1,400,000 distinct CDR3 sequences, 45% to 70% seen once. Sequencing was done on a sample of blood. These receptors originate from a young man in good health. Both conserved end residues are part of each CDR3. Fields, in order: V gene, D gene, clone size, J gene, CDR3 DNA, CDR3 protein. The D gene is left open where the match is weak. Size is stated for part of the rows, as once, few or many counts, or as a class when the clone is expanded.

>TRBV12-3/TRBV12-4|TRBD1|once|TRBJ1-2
TGTGCCAGCAGTCCGACTTACAGGGGGATGTCTGGCTACACCTTC
CASSPTYRGMSGYTF
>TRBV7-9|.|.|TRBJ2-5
TGTGCCAGCAGTTCTACAGGGCATGAGTTTCGAGAGACCCAGTACTTC
CASSSTGHEFRETQYF
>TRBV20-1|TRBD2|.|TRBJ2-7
TGCAGTGCTAGAGATAATGCGGGAGCGGGGTACGAGCAGTACTTC
CSARDNAGAGYEQYF
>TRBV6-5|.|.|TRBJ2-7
TGTGCCAGCAGTTTTCTAGGACCGGAGGACGAGCAGTACTTC
CASSFLGPEDEQYF
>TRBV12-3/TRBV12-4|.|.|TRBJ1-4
TGTGCCAGCAGTTTCAAGGAAAAACTGTTTTTT
CASSFKEKLFF
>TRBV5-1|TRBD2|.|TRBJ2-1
TGCGCCAGCAGCTTCCCCCTCGGCGGTAGCGGGAGGGCTGGTGAGCAGTTCTTC
CASSFPLGGSGRAGEQFF
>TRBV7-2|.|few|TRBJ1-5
TGTGCCAGCAGCTTCGGGCTTGATCAGCCCCAGCATTTT
CASSFGLDQPQHF
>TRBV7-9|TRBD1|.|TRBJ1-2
TGTGCCAGCACCCATCCGGGGGACAGGGCTAACTATGGCTACACCTTC
CASTHPGDRANYGYTF
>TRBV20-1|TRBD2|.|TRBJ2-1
TGCAGTGCTAGCGGCTTTACTAGCGATGAGCAGTTCTTC
CSASGFTSDEQFF
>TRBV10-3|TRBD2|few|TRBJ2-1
TGTGCCATCAGTGACACGGGGGGGCGGATCAGCTCCTACAATGAGCAGTTCTTC
CAISDTGGRISSYNEQFF
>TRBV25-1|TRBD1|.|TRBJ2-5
TGCGCCAGCTCACTCCGGGACAGCCAGACCCAGTACTTC
CASSLRDSQTQYF
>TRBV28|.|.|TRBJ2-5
TGTGCCAGCAGTTTAACGTCACGGGGGGAGACCCAGTACTTC
CASSLTSRGETQYF
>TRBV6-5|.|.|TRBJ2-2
TGTGCCAGCAGTTACCAAATGAACACCGGGGAGCTGTTTTTT
CASSYQMNTGELFF
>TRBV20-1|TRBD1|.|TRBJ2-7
TGCAGTGCTTTTGACAGGGGGGGCTCCTACGAGCAGTACTTC
CSAFDRGGSYEQYF
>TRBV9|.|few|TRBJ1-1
TGTGCCAGCAGCCCGACTGGGTTGGGACATGAAGCTTTCTTT
CASSPTGLGHEAFF
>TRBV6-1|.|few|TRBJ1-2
TGTGCCAGCAGGGACCGGCTAGACTATGGCTACACCTTC
CASRDRLDYGYTF
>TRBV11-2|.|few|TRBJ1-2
TGTGCCAGCAGCTTAAGTAAGACTGGCTATGGCTACACCTTC
CASSLSKTGYGYTF
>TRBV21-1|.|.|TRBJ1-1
TGTGCCAGCAGCAAGCGCCCCCGGAAAAGGACTGAAGCTTTCTTT
CASSKRPRKRTEAFF
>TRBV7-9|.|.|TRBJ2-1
TGTGCCAGCAGCACCCCGACTATCGGCTCCTACAATGAGCAGTTCTTC
CASSTPTIGSYNEQFF
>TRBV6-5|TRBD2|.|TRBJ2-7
TGTGCCAGCAGTTACGCCGGCGGGGGGAGCTACGAGCAGTACTTC
CASSYAGGGSYEQYF
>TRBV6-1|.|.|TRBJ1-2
TGTGCCAGCATCGATACCGAAGACTATGGCTACACCTTC
CASIDTEDYGYTF
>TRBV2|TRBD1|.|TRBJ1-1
TGTGCCAGCGGGAGGGCCAGGGGGTACACTGAAGCTTTCTTT
CASGRARGYTEAFF
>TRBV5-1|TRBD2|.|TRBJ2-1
TGCGCCAGCAGCTTAAACCCCGGGACTAGCGGGATGGGGGAGCAGTTCTTC
CASSLNPGTSGMGEQFF
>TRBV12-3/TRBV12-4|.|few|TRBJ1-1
TGTGCCAGCGTCCACGGCGGGACTGAAGCTTTCTTT
CASVHGGTEAFF
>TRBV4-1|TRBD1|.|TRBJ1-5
TGCGCCAGCAGCCAAGGGCACAGGGGAGATCAGCCCCAGCATTTT
CASSQGHRGDQPQHF
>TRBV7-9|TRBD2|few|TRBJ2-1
TGTGCCAGCAGCGCCGGGACTAGCCACAATGAGCAGTTCTTC
CASSAGTSHNEQFF
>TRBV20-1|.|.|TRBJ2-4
TGCAGTGCTAGAGATCTAACCGTAGACATTCAGTACTTC
CSARDLTVDIQYF
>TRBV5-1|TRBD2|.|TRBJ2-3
TGCGCCAGCAGACTAGCGGGAGGGCCGGGCACAGATACGCAGTATTTT
CASRLAGGPGTDTQYF
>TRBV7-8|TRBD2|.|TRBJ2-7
TGTGCCAGCACCTTTTTCGGGAGGACACTTTCCTACGAGCAGTACTTC
CASTFFGRTLSYEQYF
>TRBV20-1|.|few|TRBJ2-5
TGCAGTGCTAGACCGGCCGAGGTAGCTCAGCAGTACTTC
CSARPAEVAQQYF
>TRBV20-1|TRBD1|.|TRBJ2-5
TGCAGTGCTAGAGATGTAAGGGGGCCCGGAGAGACCCAGTACTTC
CSARDVRGPGETQYF
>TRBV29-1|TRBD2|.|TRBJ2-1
TGCAGCACTAGCGGGAGGGGTGATAGGTCCTACAATGAGCAGTTCTTC
CSTSGRGDRSYNEQFF
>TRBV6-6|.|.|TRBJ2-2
TGTGCCAGCAGAGGGGCGACGATCGGGGTAGCAGGGGAGCTGTTTTTT
CASRGATIGVAGELFF
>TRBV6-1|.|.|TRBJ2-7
TGTGCCAGCAGTGAAGGCTGGGCTACCTACGAGCAGTACTTC
CASSEGWATYEQYF
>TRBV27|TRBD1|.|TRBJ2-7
TGTGCCAGCAGCAAAGGGCCGGGACAGGGGTGGAACGAGCAGTACTTC
CASSKGPGQGWNEQYF
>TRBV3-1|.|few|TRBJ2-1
TGTGCCAGCAGCCAAACCGGGTCCCCAATCAATGAGCAGTTCTTC
CASSQTGSPINEQFF
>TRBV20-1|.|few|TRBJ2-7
TGCAGTGCTAGAGATTGGCTCCAGCAGTACTTC
CSARDWLQQYF
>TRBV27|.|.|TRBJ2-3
TGTGCCAGCAGTTTTATTGAAGAGACCAACACAGATACGCAGTATTTT
CASSFIEETNTDTQYF
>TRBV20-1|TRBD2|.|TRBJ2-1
TGCAGTGCTAGAGGATACTCCGGGACTAGGCTTCACAATGAGCAGTTCTTC
CSARGYSGTRLHNEQFF
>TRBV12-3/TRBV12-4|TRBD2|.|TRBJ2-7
TGTGCCAGCGGCGGGAGCGGGACGATCTACGAGCAGTACTTC
CASGGSGTIYEQYF
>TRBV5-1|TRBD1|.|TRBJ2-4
TGCGCCAGCAGCTTGGCGGGACAGGGGGCGAGGGGACTAGCCAAAAACATTCAGTACTTC
CASSLAGQGARGLAKNIQYF
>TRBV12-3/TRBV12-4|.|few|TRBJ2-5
TGTGCCAGCAGCTCACAGGAGATCCAAGAGACCCAGTACTTC
CASSSQEIQETQYF
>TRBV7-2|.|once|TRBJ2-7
TGTGCCAGCAGCTTACAGGGGCGGATCTACGAGCAGTACTTC
CASSLQGRIYEQYF
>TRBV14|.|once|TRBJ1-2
TGTGCCAGCAGCCAAGATCGGACGAAATACTATGGCTACACCTTC
CASSQDRTKYYGYTF
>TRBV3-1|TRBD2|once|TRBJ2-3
TGTGCCAGCAGCCCGTCGGGAGAGCGGGAGATCGGAAATACGCAGTATTTT
CASSPSGEREIGNTQYF
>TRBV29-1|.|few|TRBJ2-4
TGCAGCGTTTGTAAACCGGGAGCCAAAAACATTCAGTACTTC
CSVCKPGAKNIQYF
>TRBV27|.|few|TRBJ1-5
TGTGCCAGCAGACAAACAGGGAGCCAGCCCCAGCATTTT
CASRQTGSQPQHF
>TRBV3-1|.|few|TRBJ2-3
TGTGCCAGCAGCCGGTACAGCTTCGGCACAGATACGCAGTATTTT
CASSRYSFGTDTQYF
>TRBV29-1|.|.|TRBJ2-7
TGCAGCGTTGAGGGTACGGAGCAGTACTTC
CSVEGTEQYF
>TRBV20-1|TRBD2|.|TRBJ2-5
TGCAGTGCTAGAGCCCTACTAGCGGGGGCCACCCAGTACTTC
CSARALLAGATQYF